Listed below are T cell receptor beta chains from one sample, sequenced in a study of vaccination and CD4 T cells after COVID-19. Their antigens are not known. One entry per CDR3 protein, called by TCRdb with MiXCR from the PCR reads. The sample comprises around 19,000 distinct CDR3 sequences, under 30% of which are singletons, and under 20% rests with the top ten. The specimen was cultured CD4+ T cells from blood. These receptors all come from a human donor with COVID-19. The CDR3 runs from the conserved cysteine through the conserved F or W. A D gene is named only where the DNA matches it firmly. For some rows the clone size is stated as once, few or many, or as a class when expanded; others skip it.

clone_size j_call d_call v_call cdr3_nt cdr3_aa
NA TRBJ1-5 TRBD1 TRBV27 TGTGCCAGCAGTAGCCAGCCAAGGGACAGGGCGTTCAATCAGCCCCAGCATTTT CASSSQPRDRAFNQPQHF
NA TRBJ1-1 TRBD1 TRBV28 TGTGCCAGCCGACAGGGGGCCAACACTGAAGCTTTCTTT CASRQGANTEAFF
NA TRBJ1-1 NA TRBV10-3 TGTGCCATCTCGAGGCCGGAGAACACTGAAGCTTTCTTT CAISRPENTEAFF
few TRBJ1-1 NA TRBV28 TGTGCCAGCAAAGACAGTTACCCGAACACTGAAGCTTTCTTT CASKDSYPNTEAFF
once TRBJ1-2 NA TRBV6-4 TGTGCCAGCAAGGGAGATTCAGGGCCGGCTGGCTACACCTTC CASKGDSGPAGYTF
once TRBJ1-2 TRBD1 TRBV6-1 TGTGCCAGCGGCCAGACAGGGCGAGAGGGCTATGGCTACACCTTC CASGQTGREGYGYTF
few TRBJ1-2 NA TRBV20-1 TGCAGTGCTAGAGACCGCTCGCAGTACCATAACTATGGCTACACCTTC CSARDRSQYHNYGYTF
few TRBJ2-3 NA TRBV25-1 TGTGCCAGCAGTAAAGGGGGGGGCACAGATACGCAGTATTTT CASSKGGGTDTQYF
few TRBJ1-2 TRBD1 TRBV5-4 TGTGCCAGCAGCTCTACAGGGGGCATACGGGACTATGGCTACACCTTC CASSSTGGIRDYGYTF
few TRBJ2-3 TRBD1 TRBV20-1 TGCAGTCCCTGGACAGGGGCGAGTACAGATACGCAGTATTTT CSPWTGASTDTQYF
few TRBJ1-1 NA TRBV7-9 TGTGCCAGCAGCCGAGGGTCAAATTGGGGCACTGAAGCTTTCTTT CASSRGSNWGTEAFF
few TRBJ1-3 NA TRBV29-1 TGCAGCGTACGAGGGGAGGCTGGAAACACCATATATTTT CSVRGEAGNTIYF
few TRBJ1-3 NA TRBV20-1 TGCAGTGCCAAATATCTCCAGGGGAAGAACACCATATATTTT CSAKYLQGKNTIYF
NA TRBJ1-1 NA TRBV2 TGTGCCAGCAGTGAAGCGCCGGGACGTGGAGCTTTCTTT CASSEAPGRGAFF
NA TRBJ1-4 TRBD1 TRBV4-2 TGTGCCAGCAGCCAAGCCGAGGGACAGGGTATAGGAAAACTGTTTTTT CASSQAEGQGIGKLFF
few TRBJ1-1 NA TRBV27 TGTGCCAGCAGTTTGTCCCCCCAGGGAAACACTGAAGCTTTCTTT CASSLSPQGNTEAFF
NA TRBJ2-4 NA TRBV2 TGTGCCACCTCAGGGGACGTCGACATTCAGTACTTC CATSGDVDIQYF
NA TRBJ2-7 TRBD1 TRBV28 TGTGCCAGCAGTTGGGCGCGACAGGGGGCAAACGAGCAGTACTTC CASSWARQGANEQYF
NA TRBJ2-5 TRBD2 TRBV20-1 TGCAGTGCTCCGAGCGGGGGGGCCCGAGTGGAGACCCAGTACTTC CSAPSGGARVETQYF
NA TRBJ1-3 NA TRBV24-1 TGTGCCACCAGTGATCCCCGACAGACCTCTGGAAACACCATATATTTT CATSDPRQTSGNTIYF
NA TRBJ2-2 NA TRBV20-1 TGCAGTGCTAGTAACCCCACCGGGGAGCTGTTTTTT CSASNPTGELFF
NA TRBJ2-6 NA TRBV6-4 TGTGCTATGGAGGGGACCGATAAAAACTCTGGGGCCAACGTCCTGACTTTC CAMEGTDKNSGANVLTF
few TRBJ2-3 NA TRBV7-2 TGTGCCAGCAGCTTAGGGGCGGGGTCGTACACAGATACGCAGTATTTT CASSLGAGSYTDTQYF
few TRBJ2-2 NA TRBV4-3 TGCGCCAGCAGCCAAGATCGCCCGGCGAACACCGGGGAGCTGTTTTTT CASSQDRPANTGELFF
few TRBJ1-5 NA TRBV10-1 TGCGCCAGCAGTGATTGTCAGGGGCTCCATAGCAATCAGCCCCAGCATTTT CASSDCQGLHSNQPQHF
NA TRBJ2-7 NA TRBV12-3/TRBV12-4 TGTGCCAGCGGGGGGGGGCTGTCACCTTACGAGCAGTACTTC CASGGGLSPYEQYF
NA TRBJ2-3 NA TRBV5-1 TGCGCCAGCAGCCTGGACCATACGCAGTATTTT CASSLDHTQYF
NA TRBJ2-5 NA TRBV6-2/TRBV6-3 TGTGCCAGCAGTTACTCGTTGACTACAGGGTTTCGTCAGACCCCGCCGGAGACCCAGTACTTC CASSYSLTTGFRQTPPETQYF
few TRBJ1-1 TRBD1 TRBV6-1 TGTGCCAGCAGTGGGGACAGGGGGAGTGAAGCTTTCTTT CASSGDRGSEAFF
few TRBJ2-7 TRBD1 TRBV7-9 TGTGCCAGCAGCTTAGAAGGGACAGGGGGCGCCGGGCAGTACTTC CASSLEGTGGAGQYF
NA TRBJ1-6 NA TRBV7-6 TGTGCCAGCAGCTTAGGGGCAGCCCCGACCGGTTCACCCCTCCACTTT CASSLGAAPTGSPLHF
few TRBJ1-2 TRBD1 TRBV7-9 TGTGCCAGCAGCCCACTGGACAGGGTGCTTAACTATGGCTACACCTTC CASSPLDRVLNYGYTF
NA TRBJ1-6 NA TRBV28 TGTGCCAGCAGTTCTCCGGGCGTATTAAATTCACCCCTCCACTTT CASSSPGVLNSPLHF
few TRBJ2-2 NA TRBV15 TGTGCCACCAGAGACGGGACACGGGTTCCCGGGGAGCTGTTTTTT CATRDGTRVPGELFF